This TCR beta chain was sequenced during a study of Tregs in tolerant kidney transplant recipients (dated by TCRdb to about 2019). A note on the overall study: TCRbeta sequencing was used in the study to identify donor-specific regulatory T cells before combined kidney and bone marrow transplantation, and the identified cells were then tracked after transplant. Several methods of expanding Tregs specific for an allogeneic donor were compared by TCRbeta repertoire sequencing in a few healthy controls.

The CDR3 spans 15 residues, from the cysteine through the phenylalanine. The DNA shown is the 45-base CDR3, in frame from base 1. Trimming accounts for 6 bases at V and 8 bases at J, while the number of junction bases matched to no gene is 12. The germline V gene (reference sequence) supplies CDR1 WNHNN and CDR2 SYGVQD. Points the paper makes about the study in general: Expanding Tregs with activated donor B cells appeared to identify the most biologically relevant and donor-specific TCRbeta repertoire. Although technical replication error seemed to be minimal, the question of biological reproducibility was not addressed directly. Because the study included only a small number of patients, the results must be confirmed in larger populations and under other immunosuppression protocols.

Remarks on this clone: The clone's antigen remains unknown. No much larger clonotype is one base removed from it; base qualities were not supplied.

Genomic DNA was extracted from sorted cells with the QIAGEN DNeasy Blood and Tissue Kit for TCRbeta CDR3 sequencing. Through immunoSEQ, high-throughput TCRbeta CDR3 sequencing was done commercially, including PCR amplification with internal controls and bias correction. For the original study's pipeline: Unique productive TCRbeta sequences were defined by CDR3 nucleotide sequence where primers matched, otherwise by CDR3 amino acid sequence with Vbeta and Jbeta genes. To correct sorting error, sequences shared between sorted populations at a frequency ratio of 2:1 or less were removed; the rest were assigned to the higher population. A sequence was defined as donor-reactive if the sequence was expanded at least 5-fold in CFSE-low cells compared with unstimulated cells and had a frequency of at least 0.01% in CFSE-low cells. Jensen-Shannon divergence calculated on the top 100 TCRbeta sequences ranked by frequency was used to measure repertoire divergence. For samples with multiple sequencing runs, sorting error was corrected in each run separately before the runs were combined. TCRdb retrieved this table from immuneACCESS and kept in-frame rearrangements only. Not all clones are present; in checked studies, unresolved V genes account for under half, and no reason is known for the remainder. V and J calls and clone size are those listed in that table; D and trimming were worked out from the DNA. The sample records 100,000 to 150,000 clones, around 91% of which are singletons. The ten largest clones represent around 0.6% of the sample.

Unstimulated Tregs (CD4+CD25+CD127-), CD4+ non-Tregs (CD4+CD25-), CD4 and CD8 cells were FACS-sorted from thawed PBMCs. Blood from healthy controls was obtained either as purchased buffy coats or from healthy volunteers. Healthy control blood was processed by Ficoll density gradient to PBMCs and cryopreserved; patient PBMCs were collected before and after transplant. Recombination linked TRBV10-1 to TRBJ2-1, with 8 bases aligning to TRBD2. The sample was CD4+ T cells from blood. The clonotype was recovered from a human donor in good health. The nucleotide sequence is TGCGCCAGCAGCCCAGCCGGGACTAGAGGCGATGAGCAGTTCTTC. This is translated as CASSPAGTRGDEQFF.